This TCR beta chain was obtained from a study of human T cells and chemical hapten exposure (dated by TCRdb to about 2021). About the investigation overall: Libraries were pooled for sequencing, and per-sample TCR yields varied mainly because of small differences in library volumes within the pool. In alopecia patients, the study followed how the peripheral blood TCR repertoire changed in vivo over primary and secondary sensitization to diphenylcyclopropenone (DPC), a hapten. Both TCR alpha and TCR beta chains were sequenced from each blood RNA sample.

Sample time point, as interpreted from the label and publication: healthy volunteer bleed at 6 weeks. Total RNA was extracted from unfractionated whole blood collected in Tempus Blood RNA tubes. Roughly 5 healthy volunteers were used as TCR sequencing controls and were bled at day 0, 2 weeks and 6 weeks. This clonotype was counted a few times. It has no known antigen specificity. Base qualities are not recorded, but no much larger clone differs from it by a single base. V is clipped by 3 bases and J by 9 bases, and the sequence between their germline boundaries is 17 bases long. The germline V gene yields MDHEN for CDR1 and SYDVKM for CDR2. From cysteine to phenylalanine, the CDR3 is 14 amino acids long. Only CDR3 DNA remains: 42 bases, in frame from the first base. Study-level results and caveats: After repeated subsampling, changes were observed in the strength of the expansion versus patch-test correlation and in the threshold at which the correlation became significant. DPC sensitization did not change how many TCRs were above 1 in 1000 frequency, and no evidence was found of alterations in global repertoire structure.

Libraries were prepared through RACE. The instrument was a NextSeq 500. During library preparation, unique molecular identifiers were attached to individual cDNA molecules so that TCRs could be counted in a quantitative, reproducible way. From the authors' description of their analysis: A median of approximately 100,000 TCRs per sample was observed, with a range of roughly 20,000 to 700,000. The Decombinator software suite was used to annotate V, J and CDR3 in the TCR reads. Every sample was subsampled to the same number of TCRs (28,000) for the PS versus PT1 abundance plots. TCRs were defined as expanded if absent before sensitization and observed at least eight times at the 2-week time point. TCRdb trimmed public reads at Q25 via fastp, called clones via MiXCR and kept in-frame beta chains. Under each unique CDR3 protein, matching rows form one entry showing the most common genes and DNA. The V and J calls reflect TCRdb's pipeline rather than the authors' work. The sample table contains 35,000 to 50,000 distinct CDR3 sequences; only one count was recorded for 3.7% of them. In total, the top ten clones hold about 6% of the sample.

This receptor was taken from a human donor in good health. Some clones in this sample may be carry-over from other donors' samples. The chain is made from TRBV28 and TRBJ1-1; perhaps TRBD1 is the D gene, with 5 bases matching. What was sequenced was whole blood. The bases are TGTGCCAGCAGTTTGATGGCGGGTTCGGGGCAAGCTTTCTTT. Translated, it reads CASSLMAGSGQAFF.